This record covers a single T cell receptor beta chain. What it recognizes is unknown. This sample is part of a study of cytomegalovirus exposure and HLA in healthy donors. Findings and caveats of the study: Among CMV-associated TCR beta chains, most appeared HLA-restricted in a later analysis.

The PCR ran on 60 Vbeta and 13 Jbeta primers. Measured with immunoSEQ multiplex PCR; TCRdb has only the in-frame clones, and not every one. The table includes some 120,000 clones, roughly 80% detected once. V lost 9 bases to trimming and J lost 3 bases, with 12 bases between them. Germline-derived CDR1 and CDR2 are SGHNT and YYREEE (reference sequence). There are 13 residues in the CDR3. The chain has TRBV5-4 and TRBJ2-2, with a tentative D call TRBD1 (6 bases). This sequence originates from a female donor in good health and CMV-seronegative. The sequenced sample consisted of PBMCs. Written as DNA, the CDR3 is TGTGCCACCAACAGGGTGCACACCGGGGAGCTGTTTTTT. Its translation: CATNRVHTGELFF.